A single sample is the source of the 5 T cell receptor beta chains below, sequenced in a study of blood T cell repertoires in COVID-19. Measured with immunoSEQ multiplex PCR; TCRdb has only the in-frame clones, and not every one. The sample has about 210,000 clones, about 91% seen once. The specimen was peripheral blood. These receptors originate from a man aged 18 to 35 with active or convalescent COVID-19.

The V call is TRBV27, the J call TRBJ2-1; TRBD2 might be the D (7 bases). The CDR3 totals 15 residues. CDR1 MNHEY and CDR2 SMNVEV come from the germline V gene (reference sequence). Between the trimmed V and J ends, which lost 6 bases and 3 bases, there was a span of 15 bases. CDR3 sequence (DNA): TGTGCCAGCAGGGGGGACTACAGGGTCTACAATGAGCAGTTCTTC. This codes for CASRGDYRVYNEQFF.

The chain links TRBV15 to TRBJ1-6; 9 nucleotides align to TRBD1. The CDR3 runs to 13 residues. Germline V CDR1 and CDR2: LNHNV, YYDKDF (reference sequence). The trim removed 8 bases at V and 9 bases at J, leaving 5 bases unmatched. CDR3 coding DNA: TGTGCCACCGGGACAGGGCCCGGTTCACCCCTCCACTTT. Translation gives CATGTGPGSPLHF.

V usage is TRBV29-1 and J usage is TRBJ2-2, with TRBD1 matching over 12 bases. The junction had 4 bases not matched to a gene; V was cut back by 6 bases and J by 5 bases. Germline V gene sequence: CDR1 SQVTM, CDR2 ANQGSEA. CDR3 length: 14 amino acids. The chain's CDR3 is CSVRDRGLTGELFF. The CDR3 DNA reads TGCAGCGTACGGGACAGGGGGCTAACCGGGGAGCTGTTTTTT.

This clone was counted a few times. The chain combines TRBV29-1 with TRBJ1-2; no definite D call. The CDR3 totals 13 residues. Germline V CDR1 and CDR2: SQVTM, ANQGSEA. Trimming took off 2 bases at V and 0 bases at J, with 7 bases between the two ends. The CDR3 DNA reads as TGCAGCGTTGAATGGCAGGCTAACTATGGCTACACCTTC. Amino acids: CSVEWQANYGYTF.

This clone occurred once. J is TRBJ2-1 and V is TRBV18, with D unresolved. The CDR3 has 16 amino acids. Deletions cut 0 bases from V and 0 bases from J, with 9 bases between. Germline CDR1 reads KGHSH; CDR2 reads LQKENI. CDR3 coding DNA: TGTGCCAGCTCACCACCGATGTGGGCCTCCTACAATGAGCAGTTCTTC. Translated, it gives CASSPPMWASYNEQFF.